This TCR beta chain was sequenced during a study of shared clonotypes between healthy human individuals. The study, taken as a whole, reports: Estimated richness was generally greater in naive than memory subsets.

Only in-frame clones appear in the TCRdb table, and some are missing; sequencing was by immunoSEQ multiplex PCR. The sample shows about 340,000 clones, more than 60% of them seen only once. Details on this clone: Antigen: not known. Other DNA sequences in this specimen translate into the identical CDR3.

The sequence came from a young man in good health. The sample taken for sequencing was memory CD4+ T cells sorted from blood. Indicated subset: CD45RA-negative fraction.

CDR3 amino acids: CASSLNRGYEQYF. Written as DNA, the CDR3 is TGTGCCAGCAGTTTGAATCGGGGTTACGAGCAGTACTTC. J is TRBJ2-7 and V is TRBV27, with D possibly being TRBD2 (5 bases). The germline CDR1 and CDR2 sequences are MNHEY and SMNVEV (reference sequence). The CDR3 has 13 residues. V lost 3 bases, J lost 4 bases, and 10 bases lay in between.